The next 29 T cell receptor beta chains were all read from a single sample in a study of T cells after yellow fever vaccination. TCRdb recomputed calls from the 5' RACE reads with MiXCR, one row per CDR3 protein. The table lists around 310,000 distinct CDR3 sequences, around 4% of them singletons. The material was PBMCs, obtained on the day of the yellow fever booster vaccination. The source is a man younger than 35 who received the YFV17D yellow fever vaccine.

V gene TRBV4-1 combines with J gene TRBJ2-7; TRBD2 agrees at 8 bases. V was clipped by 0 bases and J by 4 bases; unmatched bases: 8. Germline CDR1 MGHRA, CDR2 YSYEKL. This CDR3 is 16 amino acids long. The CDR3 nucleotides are TGCGCCAGCAGCCAAGACCCCCCCGGGGGGGCTTACGAGCAGTACTTC. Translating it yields CASSQDPPGGAYEQYF.

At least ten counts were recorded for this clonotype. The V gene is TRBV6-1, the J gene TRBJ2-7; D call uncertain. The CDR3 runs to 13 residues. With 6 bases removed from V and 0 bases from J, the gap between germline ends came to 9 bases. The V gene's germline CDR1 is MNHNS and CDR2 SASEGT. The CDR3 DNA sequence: TGTGCCAGCAGGAAGAGAAGCTCCTACGAGCAGTACGTC. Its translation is CASRKRSSYEQYV.

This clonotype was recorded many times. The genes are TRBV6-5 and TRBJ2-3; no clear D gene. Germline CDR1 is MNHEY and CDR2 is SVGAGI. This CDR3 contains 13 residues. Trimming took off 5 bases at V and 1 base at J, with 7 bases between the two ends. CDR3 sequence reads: CASSRLGTDTQYF. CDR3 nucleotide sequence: TGTGCCAGCAGTCGACTCGGCACAGATACGCAGTATTTT.

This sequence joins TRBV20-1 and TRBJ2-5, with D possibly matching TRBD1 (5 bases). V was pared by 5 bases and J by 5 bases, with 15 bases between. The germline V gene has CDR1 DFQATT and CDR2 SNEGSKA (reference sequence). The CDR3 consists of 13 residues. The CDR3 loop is CSAPRQGFETQYF. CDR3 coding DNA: TGCAGTGCTCCTCGGCAGGGTTTCGAGACCCAGTACTTC.

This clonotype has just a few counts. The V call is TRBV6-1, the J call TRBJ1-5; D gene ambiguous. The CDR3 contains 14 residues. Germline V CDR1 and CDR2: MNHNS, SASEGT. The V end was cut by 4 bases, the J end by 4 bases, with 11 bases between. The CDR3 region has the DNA TGTGCCAGCAGTGGGGAACAGCGGAATCAGCCCCAGCATTTT. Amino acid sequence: CASSGEQRNQPQHF.

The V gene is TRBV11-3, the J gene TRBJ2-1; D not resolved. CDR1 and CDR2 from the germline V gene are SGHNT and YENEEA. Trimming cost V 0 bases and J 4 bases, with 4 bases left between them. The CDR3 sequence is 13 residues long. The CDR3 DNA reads TGTGCCAGCAGCTTAGAGGGGTACAATGAGCAGTTCTTC. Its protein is CASSLEGYNEQFF.

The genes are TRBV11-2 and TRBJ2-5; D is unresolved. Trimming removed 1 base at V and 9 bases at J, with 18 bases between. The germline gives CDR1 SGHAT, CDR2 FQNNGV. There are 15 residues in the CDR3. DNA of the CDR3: TGTGCCAGCAGCTTAGTCGGCAGCCTTCAACTGTCCCAGTACTTC. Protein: CASSLVGSLQLSQYF.

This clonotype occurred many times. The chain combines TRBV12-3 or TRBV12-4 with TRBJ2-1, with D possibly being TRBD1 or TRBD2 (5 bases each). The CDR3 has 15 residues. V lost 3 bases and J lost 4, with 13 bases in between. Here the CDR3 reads CASSLVQRGYNEQFF. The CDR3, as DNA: TGTGCCAGCAGTTTGGTACAGAGGGGATACAATGAGCAGTTCTTC.

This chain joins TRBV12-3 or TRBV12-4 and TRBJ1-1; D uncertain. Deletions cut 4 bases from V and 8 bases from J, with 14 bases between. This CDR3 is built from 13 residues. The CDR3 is CASSSSPRAEAFF. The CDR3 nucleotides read TGTGCCAGCAGTTCCTCACCCCGGGCCGAAGCTTTCTTT.

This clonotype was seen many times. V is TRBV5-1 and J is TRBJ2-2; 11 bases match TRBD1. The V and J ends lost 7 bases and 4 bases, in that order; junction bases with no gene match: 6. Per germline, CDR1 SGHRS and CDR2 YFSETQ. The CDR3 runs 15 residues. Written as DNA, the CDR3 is TGCGCCAGCGCGCGGACAGGGGGCAGCACCGGGGAGCTGTTTTTT. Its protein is CASARTGGSTGELFF.

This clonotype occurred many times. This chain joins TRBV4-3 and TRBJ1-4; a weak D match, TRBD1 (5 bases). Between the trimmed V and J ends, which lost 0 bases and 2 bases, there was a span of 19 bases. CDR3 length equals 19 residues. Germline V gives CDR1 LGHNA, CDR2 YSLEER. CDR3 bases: TGCGCCAGCAGCCAAGAGTTTCGGGGGTACCTGGTCACTAATGAAAAACTGTTTTTT. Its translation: CASSQEFRGYLVTNEKLFF.

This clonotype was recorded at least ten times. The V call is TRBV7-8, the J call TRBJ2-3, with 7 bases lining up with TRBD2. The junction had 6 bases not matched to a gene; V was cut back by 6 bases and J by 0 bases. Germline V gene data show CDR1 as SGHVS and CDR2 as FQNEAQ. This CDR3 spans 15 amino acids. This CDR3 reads CASRLADYSTDTQYF. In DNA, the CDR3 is TGTGCCAGCAGGCTAGCGGATTATAGCACAGATACGCAGTATTTT.

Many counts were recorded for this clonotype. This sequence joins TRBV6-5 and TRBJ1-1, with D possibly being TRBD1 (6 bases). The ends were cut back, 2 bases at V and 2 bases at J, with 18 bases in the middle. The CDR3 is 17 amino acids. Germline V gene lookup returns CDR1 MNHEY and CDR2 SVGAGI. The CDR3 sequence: CASSYTHLGGYNTEAFF. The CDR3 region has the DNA TGTGCCAGCAGTTACACACACCTAGGGGGGTATAACACTGAAGCTTTCTTT.

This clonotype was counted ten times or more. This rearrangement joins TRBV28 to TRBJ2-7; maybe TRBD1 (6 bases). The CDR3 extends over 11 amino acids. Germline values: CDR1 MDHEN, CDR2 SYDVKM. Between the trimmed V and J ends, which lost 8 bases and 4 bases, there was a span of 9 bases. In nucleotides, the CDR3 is TGTGCCAGCGGACAGCTTTACGAGCAGTACGTC. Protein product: CASGQLYEQYV.

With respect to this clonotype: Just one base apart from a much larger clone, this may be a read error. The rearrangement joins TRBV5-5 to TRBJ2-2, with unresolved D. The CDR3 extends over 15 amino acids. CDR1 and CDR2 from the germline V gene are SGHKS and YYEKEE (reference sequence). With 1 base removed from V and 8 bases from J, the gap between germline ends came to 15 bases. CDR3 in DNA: TGTGCCAGCAGCTTGTTCCAGTCTAATAGAGGGGAGCTGTTTTTT. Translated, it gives CASSLFQSNRGELFF.

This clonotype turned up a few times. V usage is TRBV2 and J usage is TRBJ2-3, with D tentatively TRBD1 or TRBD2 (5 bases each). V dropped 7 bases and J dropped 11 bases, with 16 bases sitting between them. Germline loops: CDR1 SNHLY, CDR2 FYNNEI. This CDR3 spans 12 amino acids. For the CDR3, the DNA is TGTGCCAGCATCACCCAGGGAGTGAGGCAGTATTTT. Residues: CASITQGVRQYF.

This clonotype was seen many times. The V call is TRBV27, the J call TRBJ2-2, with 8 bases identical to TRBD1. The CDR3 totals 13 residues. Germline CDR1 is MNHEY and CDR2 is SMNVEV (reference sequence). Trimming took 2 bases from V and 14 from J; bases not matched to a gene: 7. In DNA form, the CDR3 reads TGTGCCAGCAGTTTACCCGGACAGGGAGGCCTGTTTTTT. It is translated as CASSLPGQGGLFF.

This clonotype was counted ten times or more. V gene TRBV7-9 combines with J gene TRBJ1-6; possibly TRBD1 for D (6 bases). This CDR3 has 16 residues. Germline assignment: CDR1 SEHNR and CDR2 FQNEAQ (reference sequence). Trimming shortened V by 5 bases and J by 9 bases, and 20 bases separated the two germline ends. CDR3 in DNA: TGTGCCAGCAGCCCCCGATCAGGGGACTGGGTTTCACCCCTCCACTTT. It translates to CASSPRSGDWVSPLHF.

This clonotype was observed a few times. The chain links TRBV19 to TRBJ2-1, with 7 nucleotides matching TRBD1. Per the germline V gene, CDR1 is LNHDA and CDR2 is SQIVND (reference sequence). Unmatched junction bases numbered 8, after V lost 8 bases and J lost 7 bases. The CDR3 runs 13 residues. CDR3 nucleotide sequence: TGTGCCAGTGCCGGGACAGAATTGAATGAGCAGTTCTTC. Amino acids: CASAGTELNEQFF.

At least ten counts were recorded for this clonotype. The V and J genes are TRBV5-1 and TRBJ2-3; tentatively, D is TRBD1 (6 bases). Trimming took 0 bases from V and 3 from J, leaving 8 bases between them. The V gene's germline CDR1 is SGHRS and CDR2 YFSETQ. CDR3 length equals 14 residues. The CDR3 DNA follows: TGCGCCAGCAGCTTGGGTACAGGGACAGATACGCAGTATTTT. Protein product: CASSLGTGTDTQYF.

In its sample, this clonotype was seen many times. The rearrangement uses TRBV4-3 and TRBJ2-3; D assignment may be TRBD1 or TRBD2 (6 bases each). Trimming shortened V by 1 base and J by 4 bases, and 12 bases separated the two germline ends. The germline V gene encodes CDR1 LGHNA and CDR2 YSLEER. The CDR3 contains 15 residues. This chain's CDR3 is CASSQVGGPADTQYF. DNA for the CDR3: TGCGCCAGCAGCCAAGTGGGGGGCCCTGCAGATACGCAGTATTTT.

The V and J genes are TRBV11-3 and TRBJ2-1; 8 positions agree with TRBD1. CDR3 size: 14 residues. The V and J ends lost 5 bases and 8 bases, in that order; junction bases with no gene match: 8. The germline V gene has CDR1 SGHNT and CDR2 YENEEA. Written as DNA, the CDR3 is TGTGCCAGCAGCAGACGGACAGGGCAGGATGAGCAGTTCTTC. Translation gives CASSRRTGQDEQFF. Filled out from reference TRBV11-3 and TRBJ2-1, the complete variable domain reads EAGVVQSPRYKIIEKKQPVAFWCNPISGHNTLYWYLQNLGQGPELLIRYENEEAVDDSQLPKDRFSAERLKGVDSTLKIQPAELGDSAVYLCASSRRTGQDEQFFGPGTRLTVL.

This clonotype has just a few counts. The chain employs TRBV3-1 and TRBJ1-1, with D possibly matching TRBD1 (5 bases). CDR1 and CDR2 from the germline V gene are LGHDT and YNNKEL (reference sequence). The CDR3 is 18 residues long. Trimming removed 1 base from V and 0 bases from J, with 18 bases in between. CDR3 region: CASSQVAWKGAVNTEAFF. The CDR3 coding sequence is TGTGCCAGCAGCCAAGTGGCGTGGAAAGGGGCAGTGAACACTGAAGCTTTCTTT.

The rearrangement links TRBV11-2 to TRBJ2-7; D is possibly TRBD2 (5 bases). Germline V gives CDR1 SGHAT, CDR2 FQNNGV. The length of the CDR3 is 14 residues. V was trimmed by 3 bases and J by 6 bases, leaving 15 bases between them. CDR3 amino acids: CASSLDGLAGEQYF. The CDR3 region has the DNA TGTGCCAGCAGCTTGGACGGACTGGCCGGCGAGCAGTACTTC.

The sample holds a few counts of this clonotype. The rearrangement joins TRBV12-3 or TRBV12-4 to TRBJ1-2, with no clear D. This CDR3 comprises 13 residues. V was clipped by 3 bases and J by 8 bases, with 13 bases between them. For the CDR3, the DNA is TGTGCCAGCAGTTTTGGTCGGGTTGGCGGCTACACCTTC. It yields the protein CASSFGRVGGYTF.

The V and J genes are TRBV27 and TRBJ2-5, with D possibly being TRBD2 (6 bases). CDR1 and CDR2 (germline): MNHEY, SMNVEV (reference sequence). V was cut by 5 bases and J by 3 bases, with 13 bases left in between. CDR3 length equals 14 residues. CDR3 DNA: TGTGCCAGCAGTCCCTTGGGGGAGGAAGAGACCCAGTACTTC. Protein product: CASSPLGEEETQYF.

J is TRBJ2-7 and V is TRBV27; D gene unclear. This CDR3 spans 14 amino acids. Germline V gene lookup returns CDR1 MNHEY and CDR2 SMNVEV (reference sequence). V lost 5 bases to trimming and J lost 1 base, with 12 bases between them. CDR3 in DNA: TGTGCCAGCAGTCTCGGACCGAATTCCTACGAGCAGTACTTC. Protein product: CASSLGPNSYEQYF.

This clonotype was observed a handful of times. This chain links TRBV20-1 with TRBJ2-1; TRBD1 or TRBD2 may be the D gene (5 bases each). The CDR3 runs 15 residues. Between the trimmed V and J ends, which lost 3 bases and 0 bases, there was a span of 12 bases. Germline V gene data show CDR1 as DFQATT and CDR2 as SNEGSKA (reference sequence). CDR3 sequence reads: CSARGRGVSYNEQFF. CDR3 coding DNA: TGCAGTGCTAGGGGTCGAGGGGTCTCCTACAATGAGCAGTTCTTC.

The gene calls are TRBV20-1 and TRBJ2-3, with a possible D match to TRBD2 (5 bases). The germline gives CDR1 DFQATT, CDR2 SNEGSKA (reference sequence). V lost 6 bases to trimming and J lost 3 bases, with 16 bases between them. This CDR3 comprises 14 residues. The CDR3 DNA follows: TGCAGTGCGTACTTTCGGACGGGGACAGATACGCAGTATTTT. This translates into CSAYFRTGTDTQYF.